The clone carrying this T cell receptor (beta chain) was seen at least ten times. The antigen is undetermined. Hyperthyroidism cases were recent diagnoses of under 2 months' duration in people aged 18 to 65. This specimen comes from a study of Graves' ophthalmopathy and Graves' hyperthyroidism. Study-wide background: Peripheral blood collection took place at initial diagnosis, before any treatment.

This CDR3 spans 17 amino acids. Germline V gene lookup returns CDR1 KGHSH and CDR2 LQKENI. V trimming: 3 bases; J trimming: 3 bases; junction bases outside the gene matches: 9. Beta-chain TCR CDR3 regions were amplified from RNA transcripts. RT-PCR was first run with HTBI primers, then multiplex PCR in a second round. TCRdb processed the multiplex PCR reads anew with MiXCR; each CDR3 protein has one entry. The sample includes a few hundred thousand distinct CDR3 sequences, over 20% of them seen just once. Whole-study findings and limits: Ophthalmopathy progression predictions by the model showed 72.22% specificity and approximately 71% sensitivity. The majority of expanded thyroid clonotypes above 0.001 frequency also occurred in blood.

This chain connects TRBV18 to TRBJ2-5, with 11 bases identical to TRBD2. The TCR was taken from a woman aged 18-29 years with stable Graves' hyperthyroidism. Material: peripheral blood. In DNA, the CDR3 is TGTGCCAGCTCACCGGGAACTAGCGGGAGTGGTGAAGAGACCCAGTACTTC. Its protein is CASSPGTSGSGEETQYF.